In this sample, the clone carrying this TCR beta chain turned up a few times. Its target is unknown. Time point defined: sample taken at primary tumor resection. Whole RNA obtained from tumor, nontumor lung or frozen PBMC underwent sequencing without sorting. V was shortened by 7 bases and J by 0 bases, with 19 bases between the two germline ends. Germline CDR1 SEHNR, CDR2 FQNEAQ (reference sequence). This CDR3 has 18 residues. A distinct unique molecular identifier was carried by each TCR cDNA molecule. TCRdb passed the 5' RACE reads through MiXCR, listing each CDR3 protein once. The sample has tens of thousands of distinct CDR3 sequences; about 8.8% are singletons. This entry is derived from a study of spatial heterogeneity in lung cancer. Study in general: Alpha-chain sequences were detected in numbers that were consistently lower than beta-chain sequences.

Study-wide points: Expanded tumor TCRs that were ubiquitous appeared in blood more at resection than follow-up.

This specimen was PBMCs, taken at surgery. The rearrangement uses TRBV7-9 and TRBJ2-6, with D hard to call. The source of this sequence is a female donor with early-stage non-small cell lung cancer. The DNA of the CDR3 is TGTGCCAGCACCTATCGTCCGAGACGTACCTCTGGGGCCAACGTCCTGACTTTC. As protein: CASTYRPRRTSGANVLTF. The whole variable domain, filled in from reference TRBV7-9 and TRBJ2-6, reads DTGVSQNPRHKITKRGQNVTFRCDPISEHNRLYWYRQTLGQGPEFLTYFQNEAQLEKSRLLSDRFSAERPKGSFSTLEIQRTEQGDSAMYLCASTYRPRRTSGANVLTFGAGSRLTVL.